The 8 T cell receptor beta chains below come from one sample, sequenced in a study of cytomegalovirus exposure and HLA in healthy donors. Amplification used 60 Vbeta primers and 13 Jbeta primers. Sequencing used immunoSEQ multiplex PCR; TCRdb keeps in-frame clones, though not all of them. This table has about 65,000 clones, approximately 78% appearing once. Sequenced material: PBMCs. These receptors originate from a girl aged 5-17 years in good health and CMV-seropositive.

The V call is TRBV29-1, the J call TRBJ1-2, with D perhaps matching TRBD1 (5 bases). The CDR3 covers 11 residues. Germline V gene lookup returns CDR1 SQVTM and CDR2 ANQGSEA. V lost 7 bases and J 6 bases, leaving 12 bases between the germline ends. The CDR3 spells CSGGVGDGYTF. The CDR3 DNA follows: TGCAGCGGGGGGGTAGGGGATGGCTACACCTTC. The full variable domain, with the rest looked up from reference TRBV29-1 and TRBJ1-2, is SAVISQKPSRDICQRGTSLTIQCQVDSQVTMMFWYRQQPGQSLTLIATANQGSEATYESGFVIDKFPISRPNLTFSTLTVSNMSPEDSSIYLCSGGVGDGYTFGSGTRLTVV.

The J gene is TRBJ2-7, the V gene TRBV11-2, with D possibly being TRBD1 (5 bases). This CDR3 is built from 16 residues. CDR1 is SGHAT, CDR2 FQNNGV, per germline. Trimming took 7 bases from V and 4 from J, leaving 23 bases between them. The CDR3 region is CASTFIPDSLRYEQYF. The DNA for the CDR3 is TGTGCCAGCACCTTTATCCCCGACAGCTTACGTTACGAGCAGTACTTC.

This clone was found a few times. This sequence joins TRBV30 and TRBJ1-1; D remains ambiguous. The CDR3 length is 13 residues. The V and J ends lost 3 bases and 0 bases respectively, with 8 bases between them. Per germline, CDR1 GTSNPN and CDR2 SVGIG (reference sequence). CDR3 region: CAWRGSLNTEAFF. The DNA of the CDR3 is TGTGCCTGGAGGGGCAGCTTGAACACTGAAGCTTTCTTT. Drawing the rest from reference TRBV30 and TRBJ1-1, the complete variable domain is SQTIHQWPATLVQPVGSPLSLECTVEGTSNPNLYWYRQAAGRGLQLLFYSVGIGQISSEVPQNLSASRPQDRQFILSSKKLLLSDSGFYLCAWRGSLNTEAFFGQGTRLTVV.

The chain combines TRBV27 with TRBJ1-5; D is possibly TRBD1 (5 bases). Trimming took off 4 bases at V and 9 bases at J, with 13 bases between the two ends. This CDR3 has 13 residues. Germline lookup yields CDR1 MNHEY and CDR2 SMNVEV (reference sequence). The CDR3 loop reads CASSSPGVWPQHF. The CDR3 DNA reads TGTGCCAGCAGTTCTCCGGGGGTTTGGCCCCAGCATTTT.

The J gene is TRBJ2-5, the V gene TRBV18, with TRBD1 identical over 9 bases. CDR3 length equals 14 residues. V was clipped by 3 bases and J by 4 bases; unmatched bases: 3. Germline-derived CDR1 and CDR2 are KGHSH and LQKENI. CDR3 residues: CASSPTGGRETQYF. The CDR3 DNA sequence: TGTGCCAGCTCACCCACAGGGGGCAGAGAGACCCAGTACTTC.

In DNA form, the CDR3 reads TGTGCCAGCAGTGAATATGCACAGGGGGTGAGCGAGAGAACTGAAGCTTTCTTT. Protein: CASSEYAQGVSERTEAFF. The chain couples TRBV25-1 to TRBJ1-1, with 8 bases fitting TRBD1. Germline CDR1 and CDR2: MGHDK and SYGVNS. Trimming took 0 bases from V and 5 from J; bases not matched to a gene: 14. The CDR3 sequence is 18 residues long.

CDR3 amino acids: CASSLGLAGGYFGQETQYF. Here the CDR3 DNA reads TGTGCCAGCAGCTTAGGACTAGCGGGGGGGTACTTCGGCCAAGAGACCCAGTACTTC. The chain links TRBV7-8 to TRBJ2-5; TRBD2 aligns across 14 bases. The CDR3 runs 19 residues. Germline V gene data show CDR1 as SGHVS and CDR2 as FQNEAQ. After removal of 1 base from V and 1 base from J, the junction contained 8 bases not matched to a gene.

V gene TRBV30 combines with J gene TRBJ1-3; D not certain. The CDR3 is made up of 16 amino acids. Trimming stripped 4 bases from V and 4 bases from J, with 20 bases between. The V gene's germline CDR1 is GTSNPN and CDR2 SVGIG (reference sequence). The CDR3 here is CAWTPLGGFSGNTIYF. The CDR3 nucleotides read TGTGCCTGGACCCCTTTGGGAGGGTTTTCCGGAAACACCATATATTTT.